Shown below are 2 T cell receptor beta chains from a single sample sequenced in a study of T cells in Graves' hyperthyroidism and ophthalmopathy. Researchers took RNA transcripts and amplified the TCR beta CDR3 regions from them. First-round RT-PCR with HTBI primers amplified the TCR CDR3 region. TCRdb processed the multiplex PCR reads anew with MiXCR; each CDR3 protein has one entry. The sample holds around 690,000 distinct CDR3 sequences, 17% seen once. Source material: blood. These receptors came from a man aged 50 to 60 with Graves' hyperthyroidism.

This clonotype was observed a handful of times. The chain joins TRBV25-1 to TRBJ2-6, with D possibly matching TRBD1 (5 bases). The germline V and J ends were trimmed by 3 bases and 2 bases, with 8 bases remaining between them. Per germline, CDR1 MGHDK and CDR2 SYGVNS. The CDR3 runs 15 residues. The CDR3 loop reads CASSDAGPGANVLTF. The DNA of the CDR3 is TGTGCCAGCAGTGACGCAGGGCCTGGGGCCAACGTCCTGACTTTC.

This clonotype was observed at least ten times. This chain links TRBV11-2 with TRBJ1-1; 8 bases are shared with TRBD1. V was clipped by 1 base and J by 3 bases; unmatched bases: 10. The CDR3 is made up of 17 amino acids. The V gene's germline CDR1 is SGHAT and CDR2 FQNNGV. In DNA form, the CDR3 reads TGTGCCAGCAGCTTAGTTCCAGGGGGCTTTGGGGACACTGAAGCTTTCTTT. Its translation is CASSLVPGGFGDTEAFF.